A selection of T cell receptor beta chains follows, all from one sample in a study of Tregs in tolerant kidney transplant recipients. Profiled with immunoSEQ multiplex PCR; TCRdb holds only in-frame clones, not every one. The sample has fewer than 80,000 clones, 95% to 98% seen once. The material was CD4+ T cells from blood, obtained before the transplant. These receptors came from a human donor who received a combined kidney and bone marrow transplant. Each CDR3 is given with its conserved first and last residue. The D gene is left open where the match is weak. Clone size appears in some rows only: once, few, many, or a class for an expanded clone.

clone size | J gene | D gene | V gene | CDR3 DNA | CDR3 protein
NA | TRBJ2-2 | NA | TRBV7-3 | TGTGCCAGCAGCTTAAATGCAGCCGGGGAGCTGTTTTTT | CASSLNAAGELFF
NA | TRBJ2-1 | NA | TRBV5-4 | TGTGCCAGCAGCACTGGTGGGGGGGCCATGTACAATGAGCAGTTCTTC | CASSTGGGAMYNEQFF
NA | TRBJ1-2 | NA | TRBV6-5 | TGTGCCAGCAGCTACAAATATCAAAACAGGCTCGGTTGCACCTTC | CASSYKYQNRLGCTF
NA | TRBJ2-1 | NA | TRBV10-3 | TGTGCCATCAGTGATAAAGGGCTAGCACCCAATGAGCAGTTCTTC | CAISDKGLAPNEQFF
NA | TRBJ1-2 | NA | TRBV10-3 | TGTGCCATCACCCCCCGGGACCTCGGGGGTGGCTACACCTTC | CAITPRDLGGGYTF
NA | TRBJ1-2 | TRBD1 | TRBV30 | TGTGCCTGGGCGGGACAGGCGGCAGGCGGCTACACCTTC | CAWAGQAAGGYTF
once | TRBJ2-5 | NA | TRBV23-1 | TGCGCCAGTTTCCCACAGGGTGACCAAGAGACCCAGTACTTC | CASFPQGDQETQYF
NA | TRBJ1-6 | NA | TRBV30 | TGTGCCTGGACCTACGACGGGGATTCACCCCTCCACTTT | CAWTYDGDSPLHF
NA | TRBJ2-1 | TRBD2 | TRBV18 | TGTGCCAGCTCACCACCGGGCGGGAGAGGGTCCTACAATGAGCAGTTCTTC | CASSPPGGRGSYNEQFF
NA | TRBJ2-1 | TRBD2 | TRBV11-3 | TGTGCCAGCAGCTTAGTGCCTAGCGGGTTTGGTGAGCAGTTCTTC | CASSLVPSGFGEQFF
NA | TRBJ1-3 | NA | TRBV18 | TGTGCCAGCTCACCTGGGAGGAGGCCCACCATATATTTT | CASSPGRRPTIYF
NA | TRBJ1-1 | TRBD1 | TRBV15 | TGTGCCACCAGCAGGGGGACAGGTTTTGGTACTGAAGCTTTCTTT | CATSRGTGFGTEAFF
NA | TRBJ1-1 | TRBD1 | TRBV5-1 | TGCGCCAGCAGCCCCAGCGTCCCGGGACAGGGTTTGGGCACTGAAGCTTTCTTT | CASSPSVPGQGLGTEAFF
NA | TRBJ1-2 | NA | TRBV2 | TGTGCCAGCAGTGAGGTCAGATCTAACTATGGCTACACCTTC | CASSEVRSNYGYTF
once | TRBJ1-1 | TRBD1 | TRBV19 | TGTGCCAGTACCGACAGGGGAACTGAAGCTTTCTTT | CASTDRGTEAFF
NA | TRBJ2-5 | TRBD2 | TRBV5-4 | TGTGCCAGCAGCTTGTCGGCGGGAGCCCCGGAGACCCAGTACTTC | CASSLSAGAPETQYF
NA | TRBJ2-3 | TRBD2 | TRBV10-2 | TGCGCCAGCGGGGGGACTATAAGCACAGATACGCAGTATTTT | CASGGTISTDTQYF
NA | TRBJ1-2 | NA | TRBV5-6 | TGTGCCAGCAGCTTGGACGGGGTGAGCGGCTACACCTTC | CASSLDGVSGYTF
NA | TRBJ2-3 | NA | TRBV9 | TGTGCCAGCAGCGGTCGACAGATCCCAGATACGCAGTATTTT | CASSGRQIPDTQYF
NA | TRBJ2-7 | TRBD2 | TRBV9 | TGTGCCAGCAGCGTAGAGACCGCTAGCGGGGAGTACGAGCAGTACTTC | CASSVETASGEYEQYF
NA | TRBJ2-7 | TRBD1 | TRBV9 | TGTGCCAGCAGCGTAGCGGGGGACAGGGGTGGCGAGCAGTACTTC | CASSVAGDRGGEQYF
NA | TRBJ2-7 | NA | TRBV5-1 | TGCGCCAGCAGCTTGATGGACAGCTCCTACGAGCAGTACTTC | CASSLMDSSYEQYF
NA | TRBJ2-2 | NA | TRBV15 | TGTGCCAGCGCCCCCGGGAACCAGAACACCGGGGAGCTGTTTTTT | CASAPGNQNTGELFF
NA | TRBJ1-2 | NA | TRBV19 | TGTGCCAGTAGTTATTATGGACAAACTAACTATGGCTACACCTTC | CASSYYGQTNYGYTF
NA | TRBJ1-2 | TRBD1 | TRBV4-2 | TGTGCCAGCACCCCGGACAGGGAAGTCTATGGCTACACCTTC | CASTPDREVYGYTF
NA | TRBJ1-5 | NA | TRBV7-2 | TGTGCCAGCAGCTTAGGGTCAGGACAGCCCCAGCATTTT | CASSLGSGQPQHF
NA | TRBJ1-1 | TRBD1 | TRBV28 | TGTGCCAGCAGTTTATCCCCGGGACAGGGATGGACTGAAGCTTTCTTT | CASSLSPGQGWTEAFF